The clone carrying this T cell receptor (beta chain) was observed a handful of times. The antigen is not known. The entry originates in a study of T-cell memory formation after mild COVID-19. Study findings and constraints: Memory cells collected pre-infection included some clones that later responded, suggesting cross-reactive memory joined.

Germline V gene data show CDR1 as MGHRA and CDR2 as YSYEKL. After removal of 4 bases from V and 3 bases from J, the junction contained 6 bases not matched to a gene. CDR3 length: 16 amino acids. Constant-segment primers and 5'RACE yielded cDNA libraries for TCR alpha and TCR beta, each carrying sample barcodes and UMIs. TCRdb re-called the 5' RACE reads with MiXCR, one entry per CDR3 protein. The repertoire holds tens of thousands of distinct CDR3 sequences, with 16% as singletons. The V gene is TRBV4-1, the J gene TRBJ2-2; 9 nucleotides match TRBD2. The TCR comes from an adult woman who had mild COVID-19 (a few samples of this study predate the infection). Cell type and time point are not known. The source material was PBMCs or a T cell subset sorted from them (not recorded which). The CDR3 DNA reads TGCGCCAGCAGCCCCCGGGTAGCGGGGGACACCGGGGAGCTGTTTTTT. It is translated as CASSPRVAGDTGELFF.